This T cell receptor (beta chain) is from a study of control samples from healthy donors and cancer patients. Trimming cost V 1 base and J 2 bases, with 8 bases left between them. In germline, CDR1 is SGHTA, CDR2 FQGNSA. The CDR3 is 14 amino acids. Repertoires were generated with immunoSEQ multiplex PCR, while TCRdb's copy carries only in-frame clones and drops some. The data show 40,000 to 55,000 clones, about 94% seen once. This sequence joins TRBV7-2 and TRBJ2-5; D is ambiguous. The receptor was derived from a woman aged 50 to 65 with head and neck cancer. The material sequenced was PBMCs. The CDR3 loop reads CASSLVELQETQYF. The CDR3 DNA reads TGTGCCAGCAGCTTAGTAGAGCTACAAGAGACCCAGTACTTC.